The clone carrying this T cell receptor (beta chain) was counted ten times or more. The entry originates in a study of low-dose radiotherapy and immunotherapy resistance in tumors. Study context: Each fraction given to Cohort 2 every two weeks delivered 1 Gy, and the total reached 13 Gy over 26 weeks. The patients were given nivolumab 240 mg every two weeks and ipilimumab 1 mg/kg every six weeks, through an intravenous route.

Time point noted: before trial treatment. The donors' regimen was nivolumab, ipilimumab, aspirin, low-dose cyclophosphamide and low-dose radiotherapy. Patients qualified if they had advanced solid tumors that lacked tumor-infiltrating lymphocytes. With a constant-region primer and a V-primer adapter, TCRs were subjected to 20 PCR cycles of amplification. In TCRdb, the reads were re-called with MiXCR into one record per CDR3 protein. Seen here are approximately 47,000 distinct CDR3 sequences, about 11% observed once, and the top ten hold approximately 6.2%. Germline CDR1 reads SNHLY; CDR2 reads FYNNEI. The CDR3 consists of 15 residues. The trim removed 7 bases at V and 2 bases at J, leaving 8 bases unmatched.

This TCR was sampled from a female donor with ovarian cancer. J is TRBJ2-1 and V is TRBV2, with 7 bases fitting TRBD1. Material: PBMCs, obtained before treatment. CDR3 sequence reads: CASKGRGSTYNEQFF. As DNA, the CDR3 is TGTGCCAGCAAAGGCAGGGGGTCGACCTACAATGAGCAGTTCTTC.